The 20 T cell receptor beta chains given below trace back to one sample, sequenced in a study of PD-L1 blockade in urothelial cancer. Using immunoSEQ multiplex PCR, the repertoire was profiled, and TCRdb retains in-frame clones only, with some absent. The sample contains about 95,000 clones, almost 90% of which appear only once. Time point noted: pretreatment peripheral blood. The specimen was PBMCs, collected around atezolizumab (anti-PD-L1) treatment. These receptors all come from a man aged 55 to 70 with urothelial cancer.

The chain employs TRBV7-2 and TRBJ2-7; D possibly corresponds to TRBD1 (5 bases). V shed 5 bases and J shed 6 bases, with 14 bases lying between them. Germline V lookup: CDR1 SGHTA, CDR2 FQGNSA. CDR3 length: 13 residues. In nucleotides, the CDR3 is TGTGCCAGCAGCGATCGGACGACAGCCGAGCAGTACTTC. It is translated as CASSDRTTAEQYF.

The chain recombines TRBV12-2 with TRBJ2-5; the table's D gene call, TRBD1, was not cross checked with the DNA. TRBV12-2 is a pseudogene segment. The CDR3 totals 18 residues. The CDR3 nucleotides are TGTGCAAGTCGCTCAAGACCAGAGGGAGTAGGGGGCCAAGAGACCCAGTACTTC. As protein: CASRSRPEGVGGQETQYF.

The gene calls are TRBV30 and TRBJ1-1; D possibly corresponds to TRBD1 (5 bases). The germline V and J ends were trimmed by 3 bases and 5 bases, with 13 bases remaining between them. CDR3 size: 13 residues. The germline V gene has CDR1 GTSNPN and CDR2 SVGIG (reference sequence). For the CDR3, the DNA is TGTGCCTGGAGAGGAGACAGTTGGACTGAAGCTTTCTTT. Its translation is CAWRGDSWTEAFF.

The genes are TRBV7-9 and TRBJ2-1; 7 bases line up with TRBD1. This CDR3 comprises 15 residues. The junction had 5 bases not matched to a gene; V was cut back by 4 bases and J by 2 bases. CDR1 SEHNR and CDR2 FQNEAQ come from the germline V gene (reference sequence). In DNA form, the CDR3 reads TGTGCCAGCAGCTCCCGACAGGGTACCTACAATGAGCAGTTCTTC. Residues: CASSSRQGTYNEQFF.

The J gene is TRBJ2-3, the V gene TRBV29-1; no clear D gene. Germline V lookup: CDR1 SQVTM, CDR2 ANQGSEA. V was cut by 4 bases and J by 2 bases, with 16 bases left in between. This CDR3 comprises 15 residues. The CDR3 is CSVVSTPTSTDTQYF. CDR3 sequence (DNA): TGCAGCGTTGTTAGTACTCCAACCTCCACAGATACGCAGTATTTT.

The chain has TRBV4-2 and TRBJ2-3; 9 nucleotides match TRBD2. Trimming at V came to 0 bases and at J to 0 bases, leaving 7 bases not matched to a gene. The germline CDR1 and CDR2 sequences are LGHNA and YNFKEQ. This CDR3 region has 18 residues. CDR3 residues: CASSQELAGTTSTDTQYF. CDR3 bases: TGTGCCAGCAGCCAAGAGCTAGCGGGGACCACTAGCACAGATACGCAGTATTTT.

The chain couples TRBV9 to TRBJ1-2; TRBD1 might be the D (5 bases). Per the germline V gene, CDR1 is SGDLS and CDR2 is YYNGEE. This CDR3 is 16 amino acids long. Trimming removed 3 bases at V and 4 bases at J, with 19 bases between. This CDR3 is CASSAETGGGGYGYTF. The CDR3 nucleotides are TGTGCCAGCAGCGCCGAAACTGGGGGAGGAGGCTATGGCTACACCTTC.

The chain joins TRBV6-5 to TRBJ2-6, with TRBD2 as a possible D gene (5 bases). Deletions cut 7 bases from V and 2 bases from J, with 12 bases between. CDR3 length: 15 residues. Per the germline V gene, CDR1 is MNHEY and CDR2 is SVGAGI. In DNA form, the CDR3 reads TGTGCCAGCATGAGGGTATCTCCTGGGGCCAACGTCCTGACTTTC. Translated: CASMRVSPGANVLTF.

This CDR3 reads CASSEAGGGWETQYF. The CDR3 bases are TGTGCCAGCAGTGAAGCAGGAGGGGGCTGGGAGACCCAGTACTTC. The rearrangement uses TRBV2 and TRBJ2-5, with D tentatively TRBD1 (7 bases). Germline V gives CDR1 SNHLY, CDR2 FYNNEI. V lost 0 bases and J lost 5, with 13 bases in between. The CDR3 is made up of 15 amino acids.

The chain links TRBV19 to TRBJ2-2; no clear D gene. Germline CDR1 LNHDA, CDR2 SQIVND (reference sequence). This CDR3 is built from 16 residues. V was trimmed by 3 bases and J by 6 bases, leaving 17 bases between them. CDR3 DNA sequence: TGTGCCAGTAGTATGCTTGTGACTGCGCGCTCCGGGGAGCTGTTTTTT. Amino acid sequence: CASSMLVTARSGELFF. Full variable domain (missing parts from reference TRBV19 and TRBJ2-2): DGGITQSPKYLFRKEGQNVTLSCEQNLNHDAMYWYRQDPGQGLRLIYYSQIVNDFQKGDIAEGYSVSREKKESFPLTVTSAQKNPTAFYLCASSMLVTARSGELFFGEGSRLTVL.

The chain is built from TRBV27 and TRBJ2-7, with 9 bases that match TRBD1. V dropped 5 bases and J dropped 2; count of bases not matched to a gene: 7. The germline CDR1 and CDR2 sequences are MNHEY and SMNVEV (reference sequence). CDR3 length: 15 residues. The chain's CDR3 is CASSAVGQGTYEQYF. The CDR3 DNA reads TGTGCCAGCAGTGCGGTGGGACAGGGAACCTACGAGCAGTACTTC.

This chain connects TRBV7-2 to TRBJ2-5, with D perhaps matching TRBD2 (7 bases). The CDR3 runs to 14 residues. Germline values: CDR1 SGHTA, CDR2 FQGNSA. Between the trimmed V and J ends, which lost 8 bases and 5 bases, there was a span of 18 bases. Written as DNA, the CDR3 is TGTGCCAGCCTTCTATGGGAGGGGGGGGAGACCCAGTACTTC. Translated, it gives CASLLWEGGETQYF.

The chain employs TRBV7-9 and TRBJ2-7; TRBD1 agrees at 9 bases. This CDR3 has 13 residues. V was clipped by 7 bases and J by 5 bases; unmatched bases: 6. Germline-derived CDR1 and CDR2 are SEHNR and FQNEAQ (reference sequence). CDR3 DNA sequence: TGTGCCAGCAAGCGGGGACAGGGAGACGAGCAGTACTTC. Encoded protein: CASKRGQGDEQYF.

This chain uses TRBV5-1 with TRBJ1-5; a possible D gene is TRBD1 (5 bases). CDR1 SGHRS and CDR2 YFSETQ come from the germline V gene. The length of the CDR3 is 11 residues. V lost 4 bases and J lost 16, with 15 bases in between. The CDR3 DNA reads as TGCGCCAGCAGCCCAGCAGGGCCCGGACATTTT. Its translation is CASSPAGPGHF.

V usage is TRBV9 and J usage is TRBJ1-2; the D is unclear. V was trimmed by 2 bases and J by 6 bases, leaving 8 bases between them. The CDR3 contains 12 residues. Germline CDR1 SGDLS, CDR2 YYNGEE. The DNA for the CDR3 is TGTGCCAGCAGCGTGGCCGGGAATGGCTACACCTTC. Its protein product is CASSVAGNGYTF.

J is TRBJ2-5 and V is TRBV7-3; 8 nucleotides agree with TRBD2. Germline CDR1 and CDR2: SGHTA and FQGTGA. This CDR3 spans 17 amino acids. The ends lost 9 bases at V and 5 bases at J; junction bases unmatched: 20. In nucleotides, the CDR3 is TGTGCCAGTTGGTTTGGGGGGCTAGCGGGCTCGTTGGAGACCCAGTACTTC. It is translated as CASWFGGLAGSLETQYF.

The chain links TRBV7-3 to TRBJ2-3, with D perhaps matching TRBD2 (7 bases). The germline gives CDR1 SGHTA, CDR2 FQGTGA. The ends were cut back, 5 bases at V and 3 bases at J, with 12 bases in the middle. The CDR3 length is 14 residues. DNA for the CDR3: TGTGCCAGCAGCCGGGGGGCCCGGACAGATACGCAGTATTTT. Its protein is CASSRGARTDTQYF.

The chain employs TRBV5-1 and TRBJ2-7; the D is unclear. The germline V gene encodes CDR1 SGHRS and CDR2 YFSETQ. Trimming took 0 bases from V and 3 from J, leaving 10 bases between them. This CDR3 is 14 amino acids long. CDR3 DNA sequence: TGCGCCAGCAGCTTGGTGGCGGAGAGCTACGAGCAGTACTTC. This gives the protein CASSLVAESYEQYF.

This chain connects TRBV2 to TRBJ2-7, with 9 bases aligning to TRBD1. Germline V gene data show CDR1 as SNHLY and CDR2 as FYNNEI. The CDR3 has 15 amino acids. The V segment lost 4 bases and the J segment 5 bases; nucleotides outside the gene matches: 9. The chain's CDR3 is CASSADRGSINEQYF. The DNA for the CDR3 is TGTGCCAGCAGTGCGGACAGGGGTTCCATCAACGAGCAGTACTTC.

This clone showed up just once. This chain joins TRBV6-5 and TRBJ1-6; D possibly corresponds to TRBD1 (5 bases). The CDR3 contains 15 residues. Looked up from germline, CDR1 is MNHEY and CDR2 is SVGAGI. Trimming took 7 bases from V and 9 from J, leaving 19 bases between them. The CDR3: CASTSDILLGSPLHF. In DNA form, the CDR3 reads TGTGCCAGCACCTCGGACATCCTACTCGGTTCACCCCTCCACTTT.